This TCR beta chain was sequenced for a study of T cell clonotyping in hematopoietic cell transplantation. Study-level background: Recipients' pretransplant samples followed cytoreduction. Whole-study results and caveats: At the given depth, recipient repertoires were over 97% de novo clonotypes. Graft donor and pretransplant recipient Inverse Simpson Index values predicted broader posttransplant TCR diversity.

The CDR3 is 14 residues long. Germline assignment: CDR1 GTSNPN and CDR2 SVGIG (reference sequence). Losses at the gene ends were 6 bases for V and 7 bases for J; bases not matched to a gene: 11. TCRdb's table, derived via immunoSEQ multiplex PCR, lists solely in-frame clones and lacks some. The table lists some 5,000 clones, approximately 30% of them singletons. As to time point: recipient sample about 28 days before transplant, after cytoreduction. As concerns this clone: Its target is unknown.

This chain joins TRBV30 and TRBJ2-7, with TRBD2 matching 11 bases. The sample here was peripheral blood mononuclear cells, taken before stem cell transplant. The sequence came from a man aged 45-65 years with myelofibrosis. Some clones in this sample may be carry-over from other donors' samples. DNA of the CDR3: TGTGCCTGCCGACTAGCGGGGTTTGCGGGGGAGCAGTACTTC. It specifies CACRLAGFAGEQYF.